The T cell receptor (beta chain) under discussion was sequenced for a study of blood T cell repertoires in COVID-19. Measured with immunoSEQ multiplex PCR; TCRdb has only the in-frame clones, and not every one. The table shows 190,000 or so clones, with roughly 90% occurring only once. Germline V CDR1 and CDR2: SEHNR, FQNEAQ (reference sequence). V was pared by 5 bases and J by 0 bases, with 5 bases between. The CDR3 is 13 amino acids. The age range of participants was 18 to 89 years, with residence in about two dozen US areas. This clone was picked up one time. Specimen: PBMCs or T cells enriched from blood (not recorded which). The V gene is TRBV7-9, the J gene TRBJ1-3; D unclear. This TCR was sampled from a woman younger than 35 who had recovered from COVID-19. The CDR3 protein is CASSPSSGNTIYF. In DNA, the CDR3 is TGTGCCAGCAGCCCATCCTCTGGAAACACCATATATTTT. Full variable domain (rest looked up from reference TRBV7-9 and TRBJ1-3): DTGVSQNPRHKITKRGQNVTFRCDPISEHNRLYWYRQTLGQGPEFLTYFQNEAQLEKSRLLSDRFSAERPKGSFSTLEIQRTEQGDSAMYLCASSPSSGNTIYFGEGSWLTVV.